What follows are 15 T cell receptor beta chains derived from one specimen sequenced in a study of technical replicates of blood from several donors (dated by TCRdb to 2016 to 2017). Library generation was performed with the immunoSEQ multiplex PCR assay. Held by TCRdb, this immuneACCESS table contains in-frame sequences only and omits some clones. Under half of the omission traces to an unresolved V gene where checked; the cause of the rest is unknown. A total of more than 75,000 clones appear in this sample, 94% of them only once. The ten largest clones take up 0.38% of the sample. The sample taken for sequencing was T cells isolated from PBMCs. These TCRs come from a human donor in good health.

V gene TRBV11-2 combines with J gene TRBJ2-7; D not certain. Germline V gene data show CDR1 as SGHAT and CDR2 as FQNNGV. The CDR3 totals 15 residues. The V end was cut by 5 bases, the J end by 0 bases, with 14 bases between. The CDR3 loop is CASSPSSASSYEQYF. Written as DNA, the CDR3 is TGTGCCAGCAGCCCAAGCAGCGCCTCCTCCTACGAGCAGTACTTC.

The chain is built from TRBV27 and TRBJ1-1; D might be TRBD1 (5 bases). The CDR3 length is 15 residues. Trimming removed 0 bases from V and 4 bases from J, with 12 bases in between. Germline V CDR1 and CDR2: MNHEY, SMNVEV (reference sequence). CDR3 bases: TGTGCCAGCAGTTTATCGATAACAGGCTTCACTGAAGCTTTCTTT. Amino acid sequence: CASSLSITGFTEAFF.

The chain employs TRBV19 and TRBJ1-1, with a weak D call TRBD1 (5 bases). This CDR3 region has 13 residues. CDR1 LNHDA and CDR2 SQIVND come from the germline V gene (reference sequence). V was clipped by 4 bases and J by 3 bases, with 9 bases between them. The CDR3 region is CASSTRRDTEAFF. The CDR3, as DNA: TGTGCCAGTAGTACCCGCAGGGACACTGAAGCTTTCTTT.

The gene calls are TRBV15 and TRBJ2-7; weak D call: TRBD2 (5 bases). Germline CDR1 LNHNV, CDR2 YYDKDF (reference sequence). V was cut by 2 bases and J by 4 bases, with 21 bases left in between. There are 17 residues in the CDR3. CDR3 DNA sequence: TGTGCCACCAGCAGACGAATCGACGGAACGACTATGTACGAGCAGTACTTC. Its protein is CATSRRIDGTTMYEQYF.

V and J are TRBV5-8 and TRBJ1-1; a possible D gene is TRBD1 (6 bases). This CDR3 comprises 14 residues. Trimming shortened V by 0 bases and J by 5 bases, and 11 bases separated the two germline ends. Germline lookup yields CDR1 SGHTS and CDR2 YDEGEE. Here the CDR3 reads CASSLAQGRTEAFF. The CDR3 bases are TGTGCCAGCAGCTTGGCCCAGGGGCGAACTGAAGCTTTCTTT.

The CDR3 bases are TGTGCCAGCAGTGAGGCTAGCGGGAGAAATGAGCAGTTCTTC. Translating gives CASSEASGRNEQFF. This chain connects TRBV6-4 to TRBJ2-1; TRBD2 aligns across 10 bases. Losses at the gene ends were 3 bases for V and 7 bases for J; bases not matched to a gene: 3. The CDR3 runs to 14 residues. The germline gives CDR1 MRHNA, CDR2 SNTAGT.

This clone came up once. V usage is TRBV6-1 and J usage is TRBJ1-2; possible D gene TRBD1, 6 bases. The CDR3 length is 16 residues. Deletions cut 4 bases from V and 7 bases from J, with 22 bases between. Germline CDR1 reads MNHNS; CDR2 reads SASEGT. The CDR3 spells CASSAPRGHPPPGYTF. The CDR3 coding sequence is TGTGCCAGCAGTGCCCCACGGGGACATCCCCCCCCTGGCTACACCTTC.

The J gene is TRBJ2-7, the V gene TRBV4-1, with 7 bases that match TRBD2. Looked up from germline, CDR1 is MGHRA and CDR2 is YSYEKL. V was pared by 1 base and J by 2 bases, with 2 bases of the junction left unmatched. This CDR3 spans 14 amino acids. The CDR3 region has the DNA TGCGCCAGCAGCCAAGTAGCGGGCCCCTACGAGCAGTACTTC. Protein sequence: CASSQVAGPYEQYF.

The chain has TRBV25-1 and TRBJ2-2, with D maybe TRBD1 (6 bases). Between the trimmed V and J ends, which lost 3 bases and 3 bases, there was a span of 8 bases. The CDR3 totals 14 residues. Germline CDR1 MGHDK, CDR2 SYGVNS. CDR3 nucleotides: TGTGCCAGCAGTGACCACAGGGACACCGGGGAGCTGTTTTTT. Amino acids: CASSDHRDTGELFF.

The chain carries TRBV10-3 and TRBJ2-7; no clear D gene. The length of the CDR3 is 11 residues. The V gene lost 8 bases and the J gene lost 0 bases, with 5 bases spanning the gap. The germline V gene has CDR1 ENHRY and CDR2 SYGVKD. For the CDR3, the DNA is TGTGCCATCGGAGCCTCCTACGAGCAGTACTTC. Its translation: CAIGASYEQYF.

The chain recombines TRBV2 with TRBJ2-3; D possibly corresponds to TRBD2 (6 bases). Germline V gene sequence: CDR1 SNHLY, CDR2 FYNNEI. V gave up 11 bases and J gave up 3 bases, with 15 bases separating them. The CDR3 covers 13 residues. The CDR3 is CARGTAGTDTQYF. CDR3 nucleotide sequence: TGTGCCCGTGGGACTGCTGGGACAGATACGCAGTATTTT. The whole variable domain, remainder taken from reference TRBV2 and TRBJ2-3, is EPEVTQTPSHQVTQMGQEVILRCVPISNHLYFYWYRQILGQKVEFLVSFYNNEISEKSEIFDDQFSVERPDGSNFTLKIRSTKLEDSAMYFCARGTAGTDTQYFGPGTRLTVL.

This clone showed up just a few times. The genes are TRBV13 and TRBJ1-1, with D perhaps TRBD1 (5 bases). The V gene's germline CDR1 is PRHDT and CDR2 FYEKMQ (reference sequence). The CDR3 is made up of 13 amino acids. Deletions cut 3 bases from V and 7 bases from J, with 12 bases between. This CDR3 is CASSLFLGGEAFF. The CDR3, as DNA: TGTGCCAGCAGCTTGTTTCTCGGGGGTGAAGCTTTCTTT.

The chain uses TRBV6-5 and TRBJ1-1; 7 nucleotides agree with TRBD1. The CDR3 loop spans 14 amino acids. V gave up 5 bases and J gave up 6 bases; unmatched junction bases: 9. Germline CDR1 reads MNHEY; CDR2 reads SVGAGI. The CDR3 DNA sequence: TGTGCCAGCAGTAGAGATAGGGGGCCGGCTGAAGCTTTCTTT. This translates into CASSRDRGPAEAFF.

The CDR3 here is CASSIGGRGNEQFF. Written as DNA, the CDR3 is TGTGCCAGTAGTATAGGGGGGAGGGGCAATGAGCAGTTCTTC. The rearrangement uses TRBV19 and TRBJ2-1, with 7 bases lining up with TRBD2. This CDR3 contains 14 residues. Losses at the gene ends were 1 base for V and 6 bases for J; bases not matched to a gene: 3. Looked up from germline, CDR1 is LNHDA and CDR2 is SQIVND (reference sequence).

The table lists this clone with a count of one. This chain links TRBV7-2 with TRBJ2-1; D call uncertain. Trimming shortened V by 2 bases and J by 3 bases, and 2 bases separated the two germline ends. There are 12 residues in the CDR3. Germline CDR1 is SGHTA and CDR2 is FQGNSA. CDR3 DNA sequence: TGTGCCAGCAGCTTATACTACAATGAGCAGTTCTTC. It yields the protein CASSLYYNEQFF.